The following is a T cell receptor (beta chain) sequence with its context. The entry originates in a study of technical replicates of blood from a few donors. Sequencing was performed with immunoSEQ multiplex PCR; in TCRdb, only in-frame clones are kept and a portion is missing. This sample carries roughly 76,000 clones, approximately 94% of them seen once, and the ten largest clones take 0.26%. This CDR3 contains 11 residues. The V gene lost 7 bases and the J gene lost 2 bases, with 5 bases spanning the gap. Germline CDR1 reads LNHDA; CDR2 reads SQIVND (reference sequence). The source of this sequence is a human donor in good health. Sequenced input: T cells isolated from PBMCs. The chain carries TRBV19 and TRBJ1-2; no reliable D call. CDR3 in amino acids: CASTANYGYTF. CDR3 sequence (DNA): TGTGCCAGTACAGCGAACTATGGCTACACCTTC.